One sample yielded the 2 T cell receptor beta chains listed below, sequenced in a study of Siglec-9 on CD8 T cells in melanoma. Repertoires were generated with immunoSEQ multiplex PCR, while TCRdb's copy carries only in-frame clones and drops some. The table includes around 35,000 clones, about 80% detected once. The sample taken for sequencing was Siglec-9- CD8+ T cells sorted from blood. These receptors were obtained from a human donor in good health.

The chain is built from TRBV2 and TRBJ2-3, with 11 bases lining up with TRBD1. Germline CDR1 and CDR2: SNHLY and FYNNEI. The CDR3 spans 19 residues. V was pared by 0 bases and J by 5 bases, with 13 bases of the junction left unmatched. The CDR3 loop is CASSEALQSDRGRVDTQYF. The CDR3 nucleotides are TGTGCCAGCAGTGAAGCCTTACAGTCGGACAGGGGGCGAGTAGATACGCAGTATTTT.

This sequence joins TRBV27 and TRBJ2-3; 9 positions agree with TRBD2. This CDR3 region has 18 residues. Germline values: CDR1 MNHEY, CDR2 SMNVEV (reference sequence). J gave up 0 bases and V 3 bases, and 10 bases lay outside the gene matches. The CDR3 here is CASSFLQLAGPSTDTQYF. DNA of the CDR3: TGTGCCAGCAGTTTTCTTCAACTAGCGGGCCCGAGCACAGATACGCAGTATTTT.